This TCR beta chain was sequenced for a study of PD-1 blockade in classical Hodgkin lymphoma. Measured with immunoSEQ multiplex PCR; TCRdb has only the in-frame clones, and not every one. Of about 99,000 clones in the sample, about four fifths were seen once. Exposure to brentuximab vedotin varied, and each patient had relapsed following autologous stem cell transplantation. Germline V gene sequence: CDR1 SGHNT, CDR2 YYREEE (reference sequence). Trimming pared 0 bases from V and 5 bases from J, leaving 11 bases between. This CDR3 spans 14 amino acids. The source was peripheral blood mononuclear cells (PBMCs), collected before the second cycle of nivolumab. This TCR was sampled from a human donor with classical Hodgkin lymphoma. The J gene is TRBJ1-2, the V gene TRBV5-4, with D perhaps TRBD1 (5 bases). CDR3 nucleotides: TGTGCCAGCAGCTTGGTGGGGGTCGAATATGGCTACACCTTC. It encodes CASSLVGVEYGYTF.